This T cell receptor (beta chain) was recorded in a study of control samples from healthy donors and cancer patients. The protocol was immunoSEQ multiplex PCR, while the TCRdb copy is restricted to in-frame clones and leaves out a portion. The sample has 95,000 to 150,000 clones; 92% are singletons. Germline values: CDR1 SGHAT, CDR2 FQNNGV. The CDR3 is made up of 14 amino acids. V lost 4 bases and J lost 3; bases outside the gene matches: 3. The receptor was isolated from an elderly man with head and neck cancer. The J gene is TRBJ2-3, the V gene TRBV11-2, with TRBD1 identical over 8 bases. Material: PBMCs. CDR3 DNA sequence: TGTGCCAGCAGCTCTGGACAGGGAACAGATACGCAGTATTTT. This translates into CASSSGQGTDTQYF.